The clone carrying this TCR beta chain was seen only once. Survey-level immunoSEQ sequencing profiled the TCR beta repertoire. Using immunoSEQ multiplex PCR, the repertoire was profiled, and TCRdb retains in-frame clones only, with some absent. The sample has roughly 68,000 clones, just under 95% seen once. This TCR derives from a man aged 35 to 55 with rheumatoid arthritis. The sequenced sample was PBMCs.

The CDR3 sequence: CASSPGDSYEQYF. As DNA, the CDR3 is TGTGCCAGCAGCCCCGGGGATTCCTACGAGCAGTACTTC. The rearrangement joins TRBV14 to TRBJ2-7; a possible D gene is TRBD2 (5 bases). The CDR3 loop spans 13 amino acids. V shed 4 bases and J shed 1 base, with 8 bases lying between them. Germline V gene lookup returns CDR1 SGHDN and CDR2 FVKESK. Full variable domain (outside the CDR3, taken from reference TRBV14 and TRBJ2-7): EAGVTQFPSHSVIEKGQTVTLRCDPISGHDNLYWYRRVMGKEIKFLLHFVKESKQDESGMPNNRFLAERTGGTYSTLKVQPAELEDSGVYFCASSPGDSYEQYFGPGTRLTVT.